The clone carrying this T cell receptor beta chain was seen just once. This sample was included in a study of shared clonotypes between healthy human individuals. This CDR3 spans 14 amino acids. The ends were cut back, 6 bases at V and 4 bases at J, with 16 bases in the middle. Germline-derived CDR1 and CDR2 are MNHEY and SVGAGI. The assay was immunoSEQ multiplex PCR, and TCRdb's table has in-frame clones only and misses some. The table includes 550,000 to 800,000 clones, about nine tenths detected once. This clonotype was sampled from a man younger than 35 in good health. Some clones in this sample may be carry-over from other donors' samples. Sequences were obtained from memory CD8+ T cells from PBMCs. This sample's subset: CD45RO+ cells pooled with CCR7-negative TemRA cells. V and J are TRBV6-5 and TRBJ2-7; D may correspond to TRBD1 or TRBD2 (5 bases each). CDR3 sequence: CASSPTGREYEQYF. CDR3 nucleotide sequence: TGTGCCAGCAGCCCCACAGGACGGGAATACGAGCAGTACTTC.